Listed below are T cell receptor beta chains from one sample, sequenced in a study of blood T cell repertoires in COVID-19. The data were produced by immunoSEQ multiplex PCR, yet TCRdb's version contains in-frame clones alone and is incomplete. Of hundreds of thousands of clones in the sample, approximately 78% were seen once. Source material: PBMCs or T cells enriched from blood (not recorded which). Receptor source: a man in his forties who had been exposed to COVID-19. Each CDR3 is given without its conserved first and last residue. The D gene is left open where the match is weak.

TRBV6-5	NA	TRBJ2-7	ARCGQINYEQY
TRBV7-9	TRBD1	TRBJ2-7	ASSLLPWTGEYEQY
TRBV12-2	NA	TRBJ1-1	ASRLVLTGTGDTEAF
TRBV5-8	TRBD2	TRBJ2-7	ASSRSTSGSSGYEQY
TRBV30	TRBD2	TRBJ2-2	AWSRGLTSGRLRSGELF
TRBV7-3	NA	TRBJ2-3	ASSLVSSGTDTQY
TRBV7-2	TRBD2	TRBJ2-7	ASSWGLAGALEQY
TRBV9	TRBD1	TRBJ2-1	ASSVLGQGIPNEQF
TRBV29-1	TRBD2	TRBJ2-7	SVGGPGGYEQY
TRBV19	NA	TRBJ1-5	ASSRRGWADQPQH
TRBV9	TRBD2	TRBJ2-7	ASSDSSSGSGGSSYEQY
TRBV9	NA	TRBJ1-3	ASSVLQGVGNTIY
TRBV9	TRBD1	TRBJ1-2	ASSGGQGMGYT
TRBV6-6	TRBD1	TRBJ2-7	ASSLQGVAYEQY
TRBV30	NA	TRBJ2-7	AWSVTVLRGRGKNEQY
TRBV24-1	TRBD2	TRBJ2-7	ATSGVGRGRTSGAYEQY
TRBV19	NA	TRBJ2-5	ASSTGGAGETQY
TRBV25-1	NA	TRBJ2-1	ASSGAALYNEQF
TRBV24-1	TRBD2	TRBJ2-5	ATSEVAGSQETQY
TRBV19	TRBD1	TRBJ1-3	ATSLTDRGNTIY
TRBV9	TRBD1	TRBJ1-4	ASSVGDRGENEKLF
TRBV3-1/TRBV3-2	TRBD1	TRBJ1-1	ASSPRDRVGKAF
TRBV4-1	NA	TRBJ1-6	ASSQDAFGVSSPLH
TRBV6-5	NA	TRBJ1-3	ASRPGTQGNTIY
TRBV27	NA	TRBJ2-6	ASSLPGTGANVLT
TRBV6-6	NA	TRBJ1-1	ASSKDSHTEAF
TRBV19	NA	TRBJ2-7	ASSISGLNSYEQY
TRBV6-4	NA	TRBJ1-5	ASRQNSGTKSQPQH